One and the same sample provided the 18 T cell receptor beta chains below, sequenced in a study of blood T cell repertoires in COVID-19. Only in-frame clones appear in the TCRdb table, and some are missing; sequencing was by immunoSEQ multiplex PCR. The sample includes 70,000 to 90,000 clones, roughly 70% of them seen just once. Sequencing was done on a sample of peripheral blood. These receptors were obtained from a human donor with acute or convalescent COVID-19. The donor label of this sample is uncertain.

The chain carries TRBV4-3 and TRBJ2-1; 10 bases align to TRBD2. V shed 0 bases and J 4 bases; nucleotides not matched to a gene: 12. The CDR3 runs to 19 residues. CDR1 and CDR2 from the germline V gene are LGHNA and YSLEER. Written as DNA, the CDR3 is TGCGCCAGCAGCCAAGACCCTCTAGGAACTAGCGGGATTTACAATGAGCAGTTCTTC. It codes for CASSQDPLGTSGIYNEQFF.

The chain links TRBV5-1 to TRBJ2-4, with D perhaps matching TRBD2 (6 bases). Germline V lookup: CDR1 SGHRS, CDR2 YFSETQ. V dropped 4 bases and J dropped 0 bases, with 14 bases sitting between them. The CDR3 length is 16 residues. In nucleotides, the CDR3 is TGCGCCAGCAGCCAGGGACTCCGAGTAGCCAAAAACATTCAGTACTTC. Protein: CASSQGLRVAKNIQYF.

This clone was recorded only once. The chain links TRBV13 to TRBJ2-3; D is possibly TRBD2 (6 bases). The CDR3 has 16 amino acids. Trimming left V 4 bases short and J 2 bases short, with 16 bases between. Germline V gene sequence: CDR1 PRHDT, CDR2 FYEKMQ (reference sequence). The CDR3 reads CASSSSELALTDTQYF. The CDR3 DNA sequence: TGTGCCAGCAGCTCGTCGGAGCTAGCGCTCACAGATACGCAGTATTTT.

J is TRBJ1-3 and V is TRBV27; D is undetermined. Trimming took off 3 bases at V and 3 bases at J, with 6 bases between the two ends. The CDR3 extends over 13 amino acids. Germline assignment: CDR1 MNHEY and CDR2 SMNVEV (reference sequence). This CDR3 reads CASSFVLGNTIYF. The CDR3 nucleotides read TGTGCCAGCAGTTTCGTCCTTGGAAACACCATATATTTT.

The chain uses TRBV3-1 (or the pseudogene TRBV3-2) and TRBJ2-7; a weak D match, TRBD1 (6 bases). The germline V gene encodes CDR1 LGHDT and CDR2 YNNKEL (reference sequence). Between the trimmed V and J ends, which lost 4 bases and 3 bases, there was a span of 13 bases. This CDR3 contains 14 residues. The CDR3 is CASSLRGSGYEQYF. CDR3 bases: TGTGCCAGCAGCCTCAGGGGTTCCGGCTACGAGCAGTACTTC.

CDR3 region: CASSPLPSGNTGELFF. CDR3 DNA sequence: TGTGCCAGCAGTCCCCTTCCCAGCGGGAACACCGGGGAGCTGTTTTTT. The gene calls are TRBV27 and TRBJ2-2; D may be TRBD2 (5 bases). Germline CDR1 MNHEY, CDR2 SMNVEV (reference sequence). The V end lost 5 bases, the J end lost 1 base, and 14 bases lay between the germline ends. This CDR3 has 16 amino acids.

The chain couples TRBV7-3 to TRBJ2-3, with a weak D call TRBD2 (6 bases). This CDR3 has 14 amino acids. Trimming removed 2 bases from V and 3 bases from J, with 9 bases in between. Germline CDR1 and CDR2: SGHTA and FQGTGA. CDR3 region: CASSLAGTTDTQYF. The CDR3, as DNA: TGTGCCAGCAGCTTAGCGGGGACGACAGATACGCAGTATTTT. Together with reference TRBV7-3 and TRBJ2-3, the CDR3 gives the full variable domain: GAGVSQTPSNKVTEKGKYVELRCDPISGHTALYWYRQSLGQGPEFLIYFQGTGAADDSGLPNDRFFAVRPEGSVSTLKIQRTERGDSAVYLCASSLAGTTDTQYFGPGTRLTVL.

This chain joins TRBV19 and TRBJ1-3, with D perhaps TRBD1 (5 bases). The V end was cut by 7 bases, the J end by 1 base, with 14 bases between. The CDR3 length is 15 residues. Germline V gene lookup returns CDR1 LNHDA and CDR2 SQIVND (reference sequence). The CDR3 bases are TGTGCCAGTAAACCGACAGCCGCGTCTGGAAACACCATATATTTT. Its protein product is CASKPTAASGNTIYF.

The chain recombines TRBV24-1 with TRBJ2-5, with D possibly being TRBD2 (5 bases). The V end lost 2 bases, the J end lost 1 base, and 13 bases lay between the germline ends. The CDR3 spans 16 residues. The germline gives CDR1 KGHDR, CDR2 SFDVKD. The CDR3 region is CATSDSQTGIQETQYF. The DNA of the CDR3 is TGTGCCACCAGTGATTCCCAGACGGGAATCCAAGAGACCCAGTACTTC.

J is TRBJ2-7 and V is TRBV5-5; 8 nucleotides align to TRBD1. The CDR3 totals 14 residues. Trimming cost V 4 bases and J 2 bases; bases outside gene matches: 5. Per the germline V gene, CDR1 is SGHKS and CDR2 is YYEKEE (reference sequence). CDR3 in DNA: TGTGCCAGCAGCATATCGGGACAGGCCTACGAGCAGTACTTC. It encodes CASSISGQAYEQYF.

The V call is TRBV2, the J call TRBJ1-5; D might be TRBD1 (5 bases). Germline CDR1 is SNHLY and CDR2 is FYNNEI. The CDR3 extends over 15 amino acids. Between the trimmed V and J ends, which lost 11 bases and 2 bases, there was a span of 19 bases. The DNA of the CDR3 is TGTGCCTCCTCTAATGGGGGGTCCGGCAATCAGCCCCAGCATTTT. It specifies CASSNGGSGNQPQHF.

The CDR3 loop is CASSNRLAATDTQYF. CDR3 nucleotide sequence: TGTGCCAGCAGTAACCGGCTAGCGGCCACAGATACGCAGTATTTT. The V gene is TRBV6-5, the J gene TRBJ2-3; 7 bases are a match to TRBD2. Germline CDR1 reads MNHEY; CDR2 reads SVGAGI. This CDR3 spans 15 amino acids. J lost 2 bases, V lost 5 bases, and 7 bases had no gene match.

V and J are TRBV5-1 and TRBJ1-2, with D possibly TRBD1 on 6 matching bases. The germline V and J ends were trimmed by 4 bases and 4 bases, with 14 bases remaining between them. CDR3 size: 14 residues. Germline loops: CDR1 SGHRS, CDR2 YFSETQ. CDR3 nucleotide sequence: TGCGCCAGCAGCCCACAGGGTGAACGCTATGGCTACACCTTC. It codes for CASSPQGERYGYTF. Drawing the rest from reference TRBV5-1 and TRBJ1-2, the complete variable domain is KAGVTQTPRYLIKTRGQQVTLSCSPISGHRSVSWYQQTPGQGLQFLFEYFSETQRNKGNFPGRFSGRQFSNSRSEMNVSTLELGDSALYLCASSPQGERYGYTFGSGTRLTVV.

This clone was observed once. The chain joins TRBV6-2 or TRBV6-3 to TRBJ1-5, with TRBD1 matching 7 bases. CDR1 is MNHEY and CDR2 is SVGEGT in the germline V gene. This CDR3 spans 12 amino acids. Trimming at V came to 5 bases and at J to 9 bases, leaving 4 bases not matched to a gene. The CDR3 DNA reads TGTGCCAGCAGTCAAAACAGGGGGCCCCAGCATTTT. Its translation: CASSQNRGPQHF.

This rearrangement joins TRBV7-9 to TRBJ1-1; 8 bases map to TRBD1. Germline CDR1 reads SEHNR; CDR2 reads FQNEAQ (reference sequence). V gave up 6 bases and J gave up 11 bases; unmatched junction bases: 11. The CDR3 has 13 amino acids. Here the CDR3 reads CASRKDRGGHAFF. The CDR3 region has the DNA TGTGCCAGCAGAAAAGACAGGGGCGGGCATGCTTTCTTT.

The chain recombines TRBV28 with TRBJ2-7; tentatively, D is TRBD2 (5 bases). Germline CDR1 reads MDHEN; CDR2 reads SYDVKM. This CDR3 contains 16 residues. V was pared by 2 bases and J by 3 bases, with 17 bases between. The CDR3 here is CASSLGGSILSYEQYF. CDR3 coding DNA: TGTGCCAGCAGTTTAGGAGGATCAATTCTCAGCTACGAGCAGTACTTC.

The table lists this clone with a few counts. This chain joins TRBV7-2 and TRBJ1-1; possibly TRBD1 for D (6 bases). The V and J ends lost 5 bases and 14 bases respectively, with 21 bases between them. Germline V gene lookup returns CDR1 SGHTA and CDR2 FQGNSA. This CDR3 is 13 amino acids long. DNA for the CDR3: TGTGCCAGCAGCCCAGGGGAGGGCCGGGGGGAATTCTTT. Amino acids: CASSPGEGRGEFF.

The V call is TRBV10-3, the J call TRBJ1-2; possibly TRBD1 for D (6 bases). Trimming removed 7 bases at V and 8 bases at J, with 20 bases between. Germline V gene sequence: CDR1 ENHRY, CDR2 SYGVKD. The CDR3 totals 14 residues. CDR3 loop: CAINEGLRGGGYTF. For the CDR3, the DNA is TGTGCCATCAACGAGGGGCTGCGGGGGGGCGGCTACACCTTC.